These T cell receptor beta chains were read from a single sample in a study of T cell repertoires in cytomegalovirus infection. These TCRs are of unknown antigen specificity. MiXCR was run by TCRdb on the reads, yielding one entry per CDR3 protein. The table has over 100,000 distinct CDR3 sequences, around 10% seen once; the top ten hold approximately 33%. Sample: PBMCs, sequenced either directly or after in vitro stimulation (not recorded which). These receptors originate from a human donor in good health (CMV status not recorded). Some clones in this sample may be carry-over from other donors' samples. The CDR3 runs from the conserved cysteine through the conserved F or W. Each record gives: clone size, V gene, J gene, D gene, CDR3 DNA, CDR3 protein. D genes are given only for firm matches. Some rows mark clone size as missing; the rest say once, few, many or name a class of expanded clone.

-	TRBV15	TRBJ2-2	-	TGTGCCACCAGCAGGAACCCCGATTACGGGGAGCTGTTTTTT	CATSRNPDYGELFF
-	TRBV6-5	TRBJ2-6	-	TGTGCCAGCAGTGTTTTGGGAGCTGGGGCCAACGTCCTGACTTTC	CASSVLGAGANVLTF
many	TRBV6-6	TRBJ2-6	-	TGTGCCAGCAGGGGGGTGACTCGCTCTGGGGCCAACGTCCTGACTTTC	CASRGVTRSGANVLTF
many	TRBV12-3/TRBV12-4	TRBJ2-1	-	TGTGCCAGCAGCCCGGGACGAGCGGGCAATGAGCAGTTCTTC	CASSPGRAGNEQFF
-	TRBV28	TRBJ2-2	-	TGTGCCAGCAGTTTATCGGCGAAAGTTGACGGGGAGCTGTTTTTT	CASSLSAKVDGELFF
-	TRBV7-2	TRBJ1-1	-	TGTGCCAGCAAACGACCGGGCGGGGGCGCGGTGAACACTGAAGCTTTCTTT	CASKRPGGGAVNTEAFF
few	TRBV10-3	TRBJ1-1	TRBD1	TGTGCCACCATAAGGGCCCTGACAGGGGATACTGAAGCTTTCTTT	CATIRALTGDTEAFF
few	TRBV20-1	TRBJ2-5	-	TGCAGTGCTGGGAGGGGGGACCGGGAGACCCAGTACTTC	CSAGRGDRETQYF
many	TRBV6-2/TRBV6-3	TRBJ2-1	-	TGTGCCAGCAGTTGGAGTACATTAGAGCAGTTCTTC	CASSWSTLEQFF
many	TRBV7-8	TRBJ1-2	-	TGTGCCAGCAGCTTAGAATCCCCCCCGAGGGGCTACACCTTC	CASSLESPPRGYTF
few	TRBV7-2	TRBJ1-3	TRBD1	TGTGCCAGCACCGCAGGGGGGTCTGGAAACACCATATATTTT	CASTAGGSGNTIYF
-	TRBV4-3	TRBJ2-5	-	TGCGCCAGCAGCCAAGAGCTTAGCCCCGTCCAAGAGACCCAGTACTTC	CASSQELSPVQETQYF
few	TRBV6-6	TRBJ2-7	-	TGTGCCAGCAGCCTCGGCGCAGGGGTAGGACACGAGCAGTACTTC	CASSLGAGVGHEQYF
few	TRBV12-3/TRBV12-4	TRBJ1-4	-	TGTGCCAGCAGACTAACAGGTTACCGACGACTGTTTTTT	CASRLTGYRRLFF
few	TRBV25-1	TRBJ1-1	-	TGTGCCAGCAGTGGTGAGAGGTGGGGGGGTGAAGCTTTCTTT	CASSGERWGGEAFF
-	TRBV11-2	TRBJ2-1	-	TGTGCCAGCAGCCCTTCGCGGGCCTCATCCTACAATGAGCAGTTCTTC	CASSPSRASSYNEQFF
few	TRBV15	TRBJ2-3	TRBD2	TGTGCCACCAGCCGATGGGGTACTAGCGGCACAGATACGCAGTATTTT	CATSRWGTSGTDTQYF
-	TRBV12-3/TRBV12-4	TRBJ1-1	-	TGTGCCAGCAGTTTAGTGGTCGCTAACACTGAAGCTTTCTTT	CASSLVVANTEAFF
-	TRBV18	TRBJ1-1	-	TGTGCCAGCTCACCACGAGGGGTCGACTTGGAAGCTTTCTTT	CASSPRGVDLEAFF
few	TRBV19	TRBJ2-2	-	TGTGCCAGTAGTGAGGGGGGCGGGGAGCTGTTTTTT	CASSEGGGELFF